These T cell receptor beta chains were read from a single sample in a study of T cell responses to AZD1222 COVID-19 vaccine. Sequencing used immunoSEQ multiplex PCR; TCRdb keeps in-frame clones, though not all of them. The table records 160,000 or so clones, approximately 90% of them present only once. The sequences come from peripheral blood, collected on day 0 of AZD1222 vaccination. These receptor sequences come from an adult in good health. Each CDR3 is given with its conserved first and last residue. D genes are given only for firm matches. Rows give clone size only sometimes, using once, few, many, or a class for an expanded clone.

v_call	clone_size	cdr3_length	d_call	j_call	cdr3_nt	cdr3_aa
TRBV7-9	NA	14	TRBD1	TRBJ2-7	TGTGCCAGCAGCCCGGGACAGGTATCCTACGAGCAGTACTTC	CASSPGQVSYEQYF
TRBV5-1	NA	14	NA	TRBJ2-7	TGCGCCAGCAGCTTGCGGCAGGGGTCTATCGAGCAGTACTTC	CASSLRQGSIEQYF
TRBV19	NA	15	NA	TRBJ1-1	TGTGCCAGTAGTGTTTTATGGCAGACGAACACTGAAGCTTTCTTT	CASSVLWQTNTEAFF
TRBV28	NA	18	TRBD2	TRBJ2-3	TGTGCCAGCACCACAGGACTAGCGGGAGGGGGTAGGGCAGATACGCAGTATTTT	CASTTGLAGGGRADTQYF
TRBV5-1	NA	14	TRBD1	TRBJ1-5	TGCGCCAGCAGCTCCGGGACAGGGACACAGCCCCAGCATTTT	CASSSGTGTQPQHF
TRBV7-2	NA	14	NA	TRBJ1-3	TGTGCCAGCAGCTTAGCGGTCGGTGAAAACACCATATATTTT	CASSLAVGENTIYF
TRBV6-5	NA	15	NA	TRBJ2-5	TGTGCCAGCAGTTACGCAGGACAGTACCAAGAGACCCAGTACTTC	CASSYAGQYQETQYF
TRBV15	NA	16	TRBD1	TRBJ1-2	TGTGCCACCAGCAGAGCTTGGACAGGCGATTTCTATGGCTACACCTTC	CATSRAWTGDFYGYTF
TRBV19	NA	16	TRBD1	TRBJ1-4	TGTGCCAGTAGTATGCGGTCAGGGGGTTCAACGGAAAAACTGTTTTTT	CASSMRSGGSTEKLFF
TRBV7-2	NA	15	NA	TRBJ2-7	TGTGCCAGCAGCTTCGTCGGCTCAAACTTCTACGAGCAGTACTTC	CASSFVGSNFYEQYF
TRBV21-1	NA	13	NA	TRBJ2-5	TGTGCCAGCAGCAAAAACAGGGAAGAGACCCAGTACTTC	CASSKNREETQYF
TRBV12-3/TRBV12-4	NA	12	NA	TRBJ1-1	TGTGCCAGCAGTTTCGGGGTTACTGAAGCTTTCTTT	CASSFGVTEAFF
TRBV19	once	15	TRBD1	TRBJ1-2	TGTGCCAGTAGTATGATGACAGGGGAAGTAGGTGGCTACACCTTC	CASSMMTGEVGGYTF
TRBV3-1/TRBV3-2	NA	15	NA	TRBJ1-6	TGTGCCAGCAGCCAAGGGTACAGTAATAATTCACCCCTCCACTTT	CASSQGYSNNSPLHF
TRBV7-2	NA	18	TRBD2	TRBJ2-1	TGTGCCAGCAGCTTATCCCCAGGGACTAGCGGGAGAGGAAATGAGCAGTTCTTC	CASSLSPGTSGRGNEQFF
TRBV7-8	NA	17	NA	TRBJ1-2	TGTGCCAGCAGCTTATTGAAGTCCCCACCTCCTAACTATGGCTACACCTTC	CASSLLKSPPPNYGYTF
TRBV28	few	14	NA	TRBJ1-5	TGTGCCAGCAGTTCATCTGGGGCCACTCAGCCCCAGCATTTT	CASSSSGATQPQHF
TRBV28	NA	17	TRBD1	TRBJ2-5	TGTGCCAGCAATACTGTGGACAGGGGGCGAGGTCTGGAGACCCAGTACTTC	CASNTVDRGRGLETQYF
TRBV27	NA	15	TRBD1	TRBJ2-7	TGTGCCAGCAGCCGGGGACAGGGCCTACTAGGGGAGCAGTACTTC	CASSRGQGLLGEQYF
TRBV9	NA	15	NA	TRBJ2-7	TGTGCCAGCAGCGTCTCCGGGACGGACGTCGACGAGCAGTACTTC	CASSVSGTDVDEQYF
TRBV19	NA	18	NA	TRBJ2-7	TGTGCCAGTTCCCCGGCGGGGATTTCCCGGGAGGGGGCGTACGAGCAGTACTTC	CASSPAGISREGAYEQYF
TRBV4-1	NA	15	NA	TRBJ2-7	TGCGCCAGCAGCCAAGCTGGGGGCCAATCCTACGAGCAGTACTTC	CASSQAGGQSYEQYF
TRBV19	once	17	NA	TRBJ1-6	TGTGCCAGTAGTATCCATCTTCAGGGCGATTATAATTCACCCCTCCACTTT	CASSIHLQGDYNSPLHF
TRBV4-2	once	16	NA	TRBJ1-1	TGTGCCAGCAGCCAAGGATCGGCAGGGTTGAACACTGAAGCTTTCTTT	CASSQGSAGLNTEAFF
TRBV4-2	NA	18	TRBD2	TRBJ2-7	TGTGCCAGCAGCCAAGTTCCCCCTCTTAGCGGGGGTACCTACGAGCAGTACTTC	CASSQVPPLSGGTYEQYF
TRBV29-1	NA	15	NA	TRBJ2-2	TGCAGCGTTGAAGTGCTGGGGATGAACACCGGGGAGCTGTTTTTT	CSVEVLGMNTGELFF
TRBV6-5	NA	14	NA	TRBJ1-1	TGTGCCAGCAGCAAAGGGCCTGAAAACACTGAAGCTTTCTTT	CASSKGPENTEAFF
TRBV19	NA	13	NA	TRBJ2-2	TGTGCCAGTAGGGGACAGAACACCGGGGAGCTGTTTTTT	CASRGQNTGELFF
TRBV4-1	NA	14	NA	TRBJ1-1	TGCGCCAGCAGCCAAACCAGGGAATCCCGTGCAGCTTTCTTT	CASSQTRESRAAFF
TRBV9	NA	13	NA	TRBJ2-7	TGTGCCAGCAGCCGTAGCGGATCCTACGAGCAGTACTTC	CASSRSGSYEQYF
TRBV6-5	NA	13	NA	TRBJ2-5	TGTGCCAGCAGTTCACAGGGAGTAGAGACCCAGTACTTC	CASSSQGVETQYF
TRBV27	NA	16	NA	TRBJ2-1	TGTGCCAGCAGTGGTATCTCGGGAGATCGTCCTAATGAGCAGTTCTTC	CASSGISGDRPNEQFF
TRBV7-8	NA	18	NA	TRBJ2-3	TGTGCCAGCCGCAGATGGCTCGGCAGGGATGTCTTCACAGATACGCAGTATTTT	CASRRWLGRDVFTDTQYF
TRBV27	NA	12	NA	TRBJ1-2	TGTGCCAGCAGGAGTAATAACTATGGCTACACCTTC	CASRSNNYGYTF
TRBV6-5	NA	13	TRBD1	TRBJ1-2	TGTGCCAGCAAACAGGGGATAGTTTATGGCTACACCTTC	CASKQGIVYGYTF
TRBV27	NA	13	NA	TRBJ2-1	TGTGCCAGCAGTCCGTACGACAAGAATGAGCAGTTCTTC	CASSPYDKNEQFF
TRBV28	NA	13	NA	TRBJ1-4	TGTGCCAGCAGTCCAAGGGACACGCAAAAACTGTTTTTT	CASSPRDTQKLFF
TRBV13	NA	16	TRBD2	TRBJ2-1	TGTGCCAGCAGCTTCTACAGGACTAGCGGGAGAAATGAGCAGTTCTTC	CASSFYRTSGRNEQFF
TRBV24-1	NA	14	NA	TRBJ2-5	TGTGCCACCAGCGGGTGGGGGGAAGCAGAGACCCAGTACTTC	CATSGWGEAETQYF
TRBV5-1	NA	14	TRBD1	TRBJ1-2	TGCGCCAGCAGCTTACAAGACAGGGGTTACGGCTACACCTTC	CASSLQDRGYGYTF
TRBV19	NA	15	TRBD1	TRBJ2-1	TGTGCCAGTAGTATAGGGGGACAGGGGTTCAATGAGCAGTTCTTC	CASSIGGQGFNEQFF
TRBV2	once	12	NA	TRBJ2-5	TGTGCCAGCAGGACATACCAAGAGACCCAGTACTTC	CASRTYQETQYF
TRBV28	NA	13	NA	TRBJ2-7	TGTGCCAGCAGTTTGGAATCTCCCTACGAGCAGTACTTC	CASSLESPYEQYF
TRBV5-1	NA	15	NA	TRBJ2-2	TGCGCCAGCAGCTTGCCCAGGGGAGACACCGGGGAGCTGTTTTTT	CASSLPRGDTGELFF
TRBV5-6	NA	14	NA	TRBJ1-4	TGTGCCAGCAGCTTGCAAGCAACTAATGAAAAACTGTTTTTT	CASSLQATNEKLFF